Following are 5 T cell receptor beta chains from one sample sequenced in a study of cytomegalovirus exposure and HLA in healthy donors. PCR was performed using 60 Vbeta and 13 Jbeta primers. The method was immunoSEQ multiplex PCR; TCRdb's version includes in-frame clones alone and lacks a portion of them. This table holds about 150,000 clones, 70% to 80% found once. The specimen sequenced was PBMCs. Source of these receptors: a young man in good health and CMV-seronegative.

The gene calls are TRBV4-3 and TRBJ1-6, with 8 bases fitting TRBD1. This CDR3 spans 13 amino acids. Germline loops: CDR1 LGHNA, CDR2 YSLEER. Losses at the gene ends were 4 bases for V and 9 bases for J; bases not matched to a gene: 2. This CDR3 reads CASSPDRVSPLHF. In nucleotides, the CDR3 is TGCGCCAGCAGCCCGGACAGGGTTTCACCCCTCCACTTT.

J is TRBJ1-1 and V is TRBV5-1; D is uncertain. This CDR3 is built from 14 residues. CDR1 and CDR2 (germline): SGHRS, YFSETQ. The V end was cut by 0 bases, the J end by 0 bases, with 6 bases between. This CDR3 is CASSLEHMNTEAFF. The DNA for the CDR3 is TGCGCCAGCAGCTTGGAACACATGAACACTGAAGCTTTCTTT.

The J gene is TRBJ1-5, the V gene TRBV4-2; D perhaps matches TRBD1 (6 bases). The CDR3 extends over 15 amino acids. Trimming cost V 0 bases and J 4 bases, with 10 bases left between them. CDR1 is LGHNA, CDR2 YNFKEQ, per germline. The CDR3 region has the DNA TGTGCCAGCAGCCAAGATTCAGGGGCTAATCAGCCCCAGCATTTT. Protein product: CASSQDSGANQPQHF.

J is TRBJ2-2 and V is TRBV2; the D gene is possibly TRBD1 (5 bases). Trimming removed 6 bases from V and 0 bases from J, with 14 bases in between. Germline V CDR1 and CDR2: SNHLY, FYNNEI. There are 16 residues in the CDR3. The CDR3 reads CASSQTAFANTGELFF. The CDR3 DNA follows: TGTGCCAGCAGCCAGACAGCGTTCGCGAACACCGGGGAGCTGTTTTTT. The whole variable domain, filled in from reference TRBV2 and TRBJ2-2, reads EPEVTQTPSHQVTQMGQEVILRCVPISNHLYFYWYRQILGQKVEFLVSFYNNEISEKSEIFDDQFSVERPDGSNFTLKIRSTKLEDSAMYFCASSQTAFANTGELFFGEGSRLTVL.

This clone was seen a few times. The rearrangement links TRBV6-6 to TRBJ1-2, with D hard to call. V lost 7 bases to trimming and J lost 6 bases, with 18 bases between them. Germline lookup yields CDR1 MNHNY and CDR2 SVGAGI (reference sequence). The CDR3 is 14 amino acids. The CDR3 region has the DNA TGTGCCAGCACTCACAGTACCCGCCTCAATGGCTACACCTTC. This translates into CASTHSTRLNGYTF.